The entry that follows covers one T cell receptor (beta chain) sequence. The data were taken from a study of T-cell reconstitution after alpha-beta-depleted transplantation in children. Per germline, CDR1 DFQATT and CDR2 SNEGSKA (reference sequence). V lost 0 bases to trimming and J lost 4 bases, with 17 bases between them. CDR3 length: 16 amino acids. Molecular barcoding with unique molecular identifiers was used for the TCRbeta library. TCRdb reprocessed the PCR reads via MiXCR and lists one record per CDR3 protein. The sample holds roughly 500,000 distinct CDR3 sequences, approximately 20% seen once.

V and J are TRBV20-1 and TRBJ2-3; either TRBD1 or TRBD2 may supply D (5 bases each). The clonotype was recovered from a human donor who donated a stem cell graft to a child with acute lymphoblastic leukemia. This sample comprised PBMCs from the stem cell graft donor, obtained from the stem cell graft. The CDR3 spells CSARDGFGARPDTQYF. The CDR3, as DNA: TGCAGTGCTAGAGATGGTTTCGGGGCGAGGCCAGATACGCAGTATTTT.